This TCR beta chain was profiled in a study of human T cells and chemical hapten exposure. Findings and caveats of the study: TCRs exceeding 1 in 1000 frequency stayed unchanged with DPC sensitization.

The CDR3 loop spans 16 amino acids. V gave up 3 bases and J gave up 0 bases, with 12 bases separating them. The V gene's germline CDR1 is DFQATT and CDR2 SNEGSKA (reference sequence). Documented time point: healthy volunteer bleed at 2 weeks. Unfractionated whole blood yielded total RNA. A few counts support this clonotype. As yet, its antigen is unknown. During construction of the library, unique molecular identifiers were attached to individual cDNA molecules for quantitative, reproducible TCR counting. Original data processing: Samples had a median of around 91,000 TCRs, ranging about 20,000 to 700,000. One entry per CDR3 protein results from TCRdb running MiXCR on the RACE reads. Here the V and J calls rest on TCRdb's processing, not on the authors' analysis. The table records about 45,000 distinct CDR3 sequences, roughly 4% of them present only once.

The chain recombines TRBV20-1 with TRBJ2-6; no definite D call. The TCR originated in a female donor in good health. Some clones in this sample may be carry-over from other donors' samples. The sample consisted of whole blood. CDR3 protein: CSASSLSPSGANVLTF. CDR3 bases: TGCAGTGCTAGCTCTTTAAGCCCCTCTGGGGCCAACGTCCTGACTTTC.